This is a list of T cell receptor beta chains from one sample in a study of blood T cell repertoires in COVID-19. Assay used: immunoSEQ multiplex PCR; TCRdb lists only in-frame clones, some missing. The sample lists 50,000 to 65,000 clones; 91% were seen once. The sequencing sample was made of peripheral blood. Receptor source: a woman between 55 and 75 years old with active or convalescent COVID-19. Each CDR3 is given with its conserved first and last residue. Each record gives: D gene, V gene, clone size, J gene, CDR3 DNA, CDR3 protein. A D gene is named only where the DNA matches it firmly. Where a row states a size, it is once, few, many or the class of an expanded clone; other rows omit it.

>TRBD1|TRBV5-6|.|TRBJ1-5
TGTGCCAGCACCACAAACCGGGACAGGGGATCCAATCAGCCCCAGCATTTT
CASTTNRDRGSNQPQHF
>.|TRBV4-1|.|TRBJ2-3
TGCGCCAGCAGCCAAGTACCGAGGCGACCAGATACGCAGTATTTT
CASSQVPRRPDTQYF
>.|TRBV6-6|.|TRBJ2-7
TGTGCCAGCAGTTCCGGGGTCTACGAGCAGTACTTC
CASSSGVYEQYF
>.|TRBV28|.|TRBJ2-5
TGTGCCAGCAGTTTGGGCAGGGTAGTAGGAGAGACCCAGTACTTC
CASSLGRVVGETQYF
>.|TRBV6-2/TRBV6-3|.|TRBJ1-2
TGTGCCAGCAGCGTTTCAGGGCTGGACTATGGCTACACCTTC
CASSVSGLDYGYTF
>.|TRBV30|.|TRBJ2-3
TGTGCCTGGAGTGTCGGAGCAACTAGCACAGATACGCAGTATTTT
CAWSVGATSTDTQYF
>.|TRBV4-2|.|TRBJ2-5
TGTGCCAGCAGCGGGGCGGAGAATCAAGAGACCCAGTACTTC
CASSGAENQETQYF
>.|TRBV7-2|.|TRBJ2-2
TGTGCCAGCAGCCACGACTCGCCCCGGGAGCTGTTTTTT
CASSHDSPRELFF
>.|TRBV6-1|once|TRBJ1-6
TGTGCCAGCAGTGAATTTCAGGGAGGAAATTCACCCCTCCACTTT
CASSEFQGGNSPLHF
>TRBD1|TRBV19|.|TRBJ1-1
TGTGCCAGTAGTCAGGGGGCAATGAACACTGAAGCTTTCTTT
CASSQGAMNTEAFF
>.|TRBV19|.|TRBJ2-4
TGTGCCAGTAGTATACAAGCCGCGTCCATTCAGTACTTC
CASSIQAASIQYF
>.|TRBV28|.|TRBJ1-5
TGTGCCAGCGGCGGGGGGCCCCAGCATTTT
CASGGGPQHF
>TRBD2|TRBV30|.|TRBJ2-3
TGTGCCTGGAGTGTACGGGGGGGCACAGATACGCAGTATTTT
CAWSVRGGTDTQYF
>TRBD1|TRBV28|.|TRBJ1-1
TGTGCCAGCAGTGGGACAGTGAACACTGAAGCTTTCTTT
CASSGTVNTEAFF
>.|TRBV6-2/TRBV6-3|.|TRBJ1-5
TGTGCCAGCAGTTACCAGGGTTACCAGCCCCAGCATTTT
CASSYQGYQPQHF
>.|TRBV18|.|TRBJ1-5
TGTGCCAGCTCACTTACGACAGTTGATAGCAATCAGCCCCAGCATTTT
CASSLTTVDSNQPQHF
>TRBD1|TRBV28|.|TRBJ1-4
TGTGCCAGCAGTTTTCCAGGGGGCAGGATTGAAAAACTGTTTTTT
CASSFPGGRIEKLFF
>.|TRBV23-1|.|TRBJ2-1
TGCGCCAGCAGTCTCCTCGCCTCGCGAAGCTCCTACAATGAGCAGTTCTTC
CASSLLASRSSYNEQFF
>.|TRBV15|.|TRBJ2-3
TGTGCCACCAGCAGGGCGAAGACTAGCACAGATACGCAGTATTTT
CATSRAKTSTDTQYF
>.|TRBV12-5|.|TRBJ2-5
TGTGCTAGTGGACCCGGACAGCAAGAGACCCAGTACTTC
CASGPGQQETQYF
>.|TRBV7-8|.|TRBJ1-5
TGTGCCAGCAGCTTAGAAATGTTTAGTTCTAGCAATCAGCCCCAGCATTTT
CASSLEMFSSSNQPQHF
>.|TRBV18|.|TRBJ2-6
TGTGCCAGCTCCCTACAGGGCTCTGGGGCCAACGTCCTGACTTTC
CASSLQGSGANVLTF
>.|TRBV19|.|TRBJ1-1
TGTGCCAGTAGTATCGGCAGGGGGAACACTGAAGCTTTCTTT
CASSIGRGNTEAFF
>TRBD1|TRBV6-2/TRBV6-3|.|TRBJ1-1
TGTGCCAGCAGCCTACAGGGGCACACTGAAGCTTTCTTT
CASSLQGHTEAFF
>.|TRBV28|.|TRBJ2-7
TGTGCCAGCAGAATAAGTGGGAGTATGGTGTACGAGCAGTACTTC
CASRISGSMVYEQYF
>TRBD1|TRBV4-2|.|TRBJ1-4
TGTGCCAGCAGCCATCCACCGGGACAGTCGGATGAAAAACTGTTTTTT
CASSHPPGQSDEKLFF
>.|TRBV6-5|.|TRBJ1-5
TGTGCCAGCAGGTTCGGGGGAAGCCAGCCCCAGCATTTT
CASRFGGSQPQHF
>.|TRBV11-2|.|TRBJ1-2
TGTGCCAGCAGCTTAGATCTCTATGGCTACACCTTC
CASSLDLYGYTF
>TRBD1|TRBV6-5|.|TRBJ2-1
TGTGCCAGCAGCTTAGACAGGGTATACTACAATGAGCAGTTCTTC
CASSLDRVYYNEQFF
>.|TRBV28|few|TRBJ1-3
TGTGCCAGCAGTTTAGTCGTCGACACCATATATTTT
CASSLVVDTIYF
>TRBD1|TRBV28|.|TRBJ1-1
TGTGCCAGCGGGACAGGGTTGGTTTTGGGTGTCACTGAAGCTTTCTTT
CASGTGLVLGVTEAFF
>.|TRBV7-8|.|TRBJ1-3
TGTGCCAGCAGCACTACAGGGCCCTTCTCTGGAAACACCATATATTTT
CASSTTGPFSGNTIYF
>.|TRBV4-1|.|TRBJ1-5
TGCGCCAGCAGCCGAAGCAGGGGAAGCAATCAGCCCCAGCATTTT
CASSRSRGSNQPQHF
>TRBD2|TRBV24-1|once|TRBJ2-1
TGTGCCACTATGGGGACTACCCACAATGAGCAGTTCTTC
CATMGTTHNEQFF
>TRBD2|TRBV30|.|TRBJ2-5
TGTGCCTGGGGGACTAGTTTGGGAGGGGAGACCCAGTACTTC
CAWGTSLGGETQYF
>TRBD1|TRBV5-1|.|TRBJ2-7
TGCGCCAGCAGCCCGGGACAGGGGTCCTACGAGCAGTACTTC
CASSPGQGSYEQYF
>TRBD1|TRBV30|.|TRBJ1-5
TGTGCCTGGAGTTCAGACAGGGGGACCTATAGCAATCAGCCCCAGCATTTT
CAWSSDRGTYSNQPQHF
>.|TRBV28|.|TRBJ2-1
TGTGCCAGCAATGCCGGGGGGCCGAACAATGAGCAGTTCTTC
CASNAGGPNNEQFF
>.|TRBV6-5|.|TRBJ2-6
TGTGCCAGCAGACCCACCGGCTCTGGGGCCAACGTCCTGACTTTC
CASRPTGSGANVLTF
>.|TRBV30|.|TRBJ2-7
TGTGCCTGGAGCGACCAGACAGGACTCTATTCCTACGAGCAGTACTTC
CAWSDQTGLYSYEQYF
>.|TRBV12-3/TRBV12-4|.|TRBJ2-1
TGTGCCAGCAGTTTACAGCGGAGGAATGAGCAGTTCTTC
CASSLQRRNEQFF
>TRBD1|TRBV30|.|TRBJ2-3
TGTGCCTGGAGGAGGAACAGGGGGCGGACAGATACGCAGTATTTT
CAWRRNRGRTDTQYF
>TRBD1|TRBV5-1|once|TRBJ2-1
TGCGCCAGCAGCCAGACAGGGCTCTCCTACAATGAGCAGTTCTTC
CASSQTGLSYNEQFF
>.|TRBV30|.|TRBJ1-1
TGTGCCTGGAGTCATGTGAACACTGAAGCTTTCTTT
CAWSHVNTEAFF
>.|TRBV5-1|.|TRBJ2-1
TGCGCCAGCAGCTTGGGGGGCAGGGTCTCCTACAATGAGCAGTTCTTC
CASSLGGRVSYNEQFF
>TRBD1|TRBV30|.|TRBJ1-2
TGTGCCTGGAGTGACAGGGGGCGTAAGGGCTACACCTTC
CAWSDRGRKGYTF
>.|TRBV24-1|.|TRBJ1-2
TGTGCCACCAGTGACAAGGGGTACTATGGCTACACCTTC
CATSDKGYYGYTF
>TRBD1|TRBV4-1|.|TRBJ1-6
TGCGCCAGCAGCCTGACCGGGACAGGTTATAATTCACCCCTCCACTTT
CASSLTGTGYNSPLHF
>.|TRBV3-1/TRBV3-2|.|TRBJ1-6
TGTGCCAGCAGCCAAGAACCACATTGGAGCTCCTATAATTCACCCCTCCACTTT
CASSQEPHWSSYNSPLHF
>TRBD2|TRBV7-2|once|TRBJ2-1
TGTGCCAGAAAGCGGGGGCGTTACAATGAGCAGTTCTTC
CARKRGRYNEQFF
>.|TRBV15|.|TRBJ1-6
TGTGCCACCGGACGTCGGGAGGGTTATAATTCACCCCTCCACTTT
CATGRREGYNSPLHF
>.|TRBV7-9|.|TRBJ1-1
TGTGCCAGCAGCTTCTCTCGGGACACTGAAGCTTTCTTT
CASSFSRDTEAFF
>.|TRBV12-3/TRBV12-4|few|TRBJ2-1
TGTGCCAGCAGTTTAGTCCAGTCCAATGAGCAGTTCTTC
CASSLVQSNEQFF
>.|TRBV19|.|TRBJ2-6
TGTGCCACCAGGGGCTCTGGGGCCAACGTCCTGACTTTC
CATRGSGANVLTF
>.|TRBV19|.|TRBJ1-3
TGTGCCACCCTGAGTTTGGGAAACACCATATATTTT
CATLSLGNTIYF
>.|TRBV28|.|TRBJ1-1
TGTGCCAGCAGTCCCCATTTCCCCGGTCACACTGAAGCTTTCTTT
CASSPHFPGHTEAFF
>TRBD1|TRBV25-1|.|TRBJ1-6
TGTGCCAGCAGTACAGGGACAGAGCATAATTCACCCCTCCACTTT
CASSTGTEHNSPLHF
>TRBD1|TRBV14|.|TRBJ1-1
TGTGCCAGCAGCCATGGACAGGGACTCGAATGGGCTTTCTTT
CASSHGQGLEWAFF
>TRBD1|TRBV28|.|TRBJ1-2
TGTGCCAGCCGCCCAGGGGGAGCTAACTATGGCTACACCTTC
CASRPGGANYGYTF